This T cell receptor (beta chain) originates from a study of shared T cell receptors in the human thymus. Only in-frame clones appear in the TCRdb table, and some are missing; sequencing was by immunoSEQ multiplex PCR. The sample contains more than 550,000 clones, 70% to 90% of which appear only once. Trimming left V 7 bases short and J 4 bases short, with 15 bases between. The CDR3 contains 14 residues. Germline assignment: CDR1 SGHVS and CDR2 FNYEAQ. The sample was also reused in another study, on human thymus T cells. That study reports: Serving as donors were healthy Finnish infants, each of whom was having open corrective surgery for congenital heart defects. Obtained as resections during corrective heart surgery, the thymus tissue was then studied. Biased V and J segment usage appeared in thymus and peripheral blood. Thymic repertoires from unrelated individuals overlapped highly, related research reported.

This sequence joins TRBV7-6 and TRBJ2-3; a weak D match, TRBD1 (5 bases). This receptor was obtained from a girl less than two years old with a congenital heart defect. Sequencing was carried out using thymocytes. The CDR3 DNA sequence: TGTGCCAGCAAACCGGCAGGGCTAGCAGATACGCAGTATTTT. Translating it yields CASKPAGLADTQYF.